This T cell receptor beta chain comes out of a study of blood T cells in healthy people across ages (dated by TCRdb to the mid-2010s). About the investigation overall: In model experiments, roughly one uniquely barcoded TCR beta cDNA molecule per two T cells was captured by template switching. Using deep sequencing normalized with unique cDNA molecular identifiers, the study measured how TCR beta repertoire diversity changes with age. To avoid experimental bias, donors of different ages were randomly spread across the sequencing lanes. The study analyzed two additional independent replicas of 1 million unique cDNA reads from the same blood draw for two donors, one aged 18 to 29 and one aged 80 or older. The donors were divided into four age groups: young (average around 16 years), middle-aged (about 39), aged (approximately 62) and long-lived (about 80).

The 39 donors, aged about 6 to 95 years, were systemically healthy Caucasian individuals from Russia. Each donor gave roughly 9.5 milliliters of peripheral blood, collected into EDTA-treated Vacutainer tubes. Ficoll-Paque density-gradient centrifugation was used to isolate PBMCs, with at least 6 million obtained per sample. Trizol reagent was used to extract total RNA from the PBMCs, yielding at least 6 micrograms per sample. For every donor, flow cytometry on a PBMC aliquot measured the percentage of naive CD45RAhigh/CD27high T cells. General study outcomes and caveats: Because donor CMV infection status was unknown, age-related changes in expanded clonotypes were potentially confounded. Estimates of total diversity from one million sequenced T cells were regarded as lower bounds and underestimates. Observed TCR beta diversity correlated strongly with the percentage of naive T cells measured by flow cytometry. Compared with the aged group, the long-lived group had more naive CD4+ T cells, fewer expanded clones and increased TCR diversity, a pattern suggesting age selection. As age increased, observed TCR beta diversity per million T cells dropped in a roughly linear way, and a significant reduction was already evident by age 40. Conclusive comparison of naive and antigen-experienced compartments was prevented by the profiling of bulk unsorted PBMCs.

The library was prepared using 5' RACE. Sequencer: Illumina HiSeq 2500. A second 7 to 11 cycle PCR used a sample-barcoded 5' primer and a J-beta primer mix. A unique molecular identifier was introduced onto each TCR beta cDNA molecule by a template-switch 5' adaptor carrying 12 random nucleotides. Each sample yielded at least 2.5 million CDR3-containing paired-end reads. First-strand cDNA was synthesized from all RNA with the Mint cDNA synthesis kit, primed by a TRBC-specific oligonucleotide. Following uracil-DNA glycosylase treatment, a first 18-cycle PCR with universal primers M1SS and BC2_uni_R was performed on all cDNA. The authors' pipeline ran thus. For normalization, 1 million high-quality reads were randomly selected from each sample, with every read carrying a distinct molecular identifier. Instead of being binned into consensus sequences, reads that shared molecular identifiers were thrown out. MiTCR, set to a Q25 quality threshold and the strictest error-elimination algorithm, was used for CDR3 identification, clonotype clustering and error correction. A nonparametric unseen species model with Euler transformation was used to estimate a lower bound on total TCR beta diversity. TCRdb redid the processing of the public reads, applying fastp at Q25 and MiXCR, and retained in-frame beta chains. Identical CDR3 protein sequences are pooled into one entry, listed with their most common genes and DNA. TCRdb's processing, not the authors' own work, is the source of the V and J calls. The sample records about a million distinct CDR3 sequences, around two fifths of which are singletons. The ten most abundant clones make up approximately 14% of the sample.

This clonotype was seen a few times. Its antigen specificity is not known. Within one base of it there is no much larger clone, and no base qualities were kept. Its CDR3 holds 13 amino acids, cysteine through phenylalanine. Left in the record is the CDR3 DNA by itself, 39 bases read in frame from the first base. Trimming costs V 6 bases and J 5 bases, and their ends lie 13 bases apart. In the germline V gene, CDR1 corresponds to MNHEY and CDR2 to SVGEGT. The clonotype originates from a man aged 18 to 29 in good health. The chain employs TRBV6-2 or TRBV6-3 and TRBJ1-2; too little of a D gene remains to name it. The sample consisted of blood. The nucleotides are TGTGCCAGCAGGCGAACGTCTGGGTATGGCTACACCTTC. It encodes CASRRTSGYGYTF.